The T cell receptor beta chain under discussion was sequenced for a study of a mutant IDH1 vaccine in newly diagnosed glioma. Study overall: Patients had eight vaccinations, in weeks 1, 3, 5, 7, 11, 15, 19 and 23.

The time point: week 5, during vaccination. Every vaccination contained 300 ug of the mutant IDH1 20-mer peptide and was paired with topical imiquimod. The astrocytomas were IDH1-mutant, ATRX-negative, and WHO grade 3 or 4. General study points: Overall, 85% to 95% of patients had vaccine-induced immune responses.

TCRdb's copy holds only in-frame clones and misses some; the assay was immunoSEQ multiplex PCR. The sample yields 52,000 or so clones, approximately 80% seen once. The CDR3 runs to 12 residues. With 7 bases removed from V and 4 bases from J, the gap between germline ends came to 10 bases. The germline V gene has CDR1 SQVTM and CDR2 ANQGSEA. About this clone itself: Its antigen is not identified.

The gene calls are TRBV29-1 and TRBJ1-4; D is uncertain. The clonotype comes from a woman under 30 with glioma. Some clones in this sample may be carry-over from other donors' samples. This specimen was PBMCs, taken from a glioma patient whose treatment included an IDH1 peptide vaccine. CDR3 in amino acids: CSALASNEKLFF. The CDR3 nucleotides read TGCAGCGCCCTGGCCAGTAATGAAAAACTGTTTTTT.